Listed below are T cell receptor beta chains from one sample, sequenced in a study of CD8+ T cells in alopecia areata. The data were produced by immunoSEQ multiplex PCR, yet TCRdb's version contains in-frame clones alone and is incomplete. The profile shows roughly 150,000 clones, roughly 50% of them singletons. The source material was CD4+ T cells sorted from blood. These receptors all come from a human donor in good health. Each CDR3 is given with its conserved first and last residue. Fields, in order: J gene, clone size, CDR3 length, V gene, D gene, CDR3 protein, CDR3 DNA. The D gene is left open where the match is weak. Some rows mark clone size as missing; the rest say once, few, many or name a class of expanded clone.

>TRBJ2-1|few|13|TRBV29-1|TRBD2
CSAQLWGGNEQFF
TGCAGCGCACAACTTTGGGGGGGAAATGAGCAGTTCTTC
>TRBJ1-1|.|15|TRBV25-1|.
CASSSRWTKNTEAFF
TGTGCCAGCAGTTCCCGGTGGACAAAGAACACTGAAGCTTTCTTT
>TRBJ2-1|.|14|TRBV18|TRBD2
CASSLLAGNNEQFF
TGTGCCAGCTCACTACTAGCGGGAAACAATGAGCAGTTCTTC
>TRBJ1-1|.|14|TRBV10-3|TRBD1
CAISGGQGNTEAFF
TGTGCCATCAGTGGGGGACAGGGGAACACTGAAGCTTTCTTT
>TRBJ2-5|few|17|TRBV11-2|TRBD2
CASSGQRLAGAVETQYF
TGTGCCAGCAGCGGACAGAGACTAGCGGGAGCGGTAGAGACCCAGTACTTC
>TRBJ2-7|.|14|TRBV29-1|.
CSAVPAEGTYEQYF
TGCAGCGCCGTCCCAGCGGAGGGGACTTACGAGCAGTACTTC
>TRBJ1-1|.|16|TRBV4-1|.
CASSPFPDLTRTEAFF
TGCGCCAGCAGCCCGTTTCCGGACTTAACGAGGACTGAAGCTTTCTTT
>TRBJ1-2|once|17|TRBV10-2|TRBD1
CASSDRKTGTGVYGYTF
TGCGCCAGCAGTGATAGGAAAACCGGGACAGGGGTCTATGGCTACACCTTC
>TRBJ1-5|.|13|TRBV11-2|.
CASSRGSNQPQHF
TGTGCCAGCAGCCGGGGGAGCAATCAGCCCCAGCATTTT
>TRBJ1-4|.|13|TRBV30|.
CACRDAGGEKLFF
TGTGCCTGCCGGGACGCCGGTGGGGAAAAACTGTTTTTT
>TRBJ1-2|.|13|TRBV9|.
CASSVGGQLGYTF
TGTGCCAGCAGCGTAGGGGGACAACTTGGCTACACCTTC
>TRBJ2-2|.|13|TRBV6-1|TRBD1
CASSSRGIRELFF
TGTGCCAGCAGTTCCAGGGGGATCCGGGAGCTGTTTTTT
>TRBJ2-1|many|12|TRBV27|.
CASRGEADEQFF
TGTGCCAGCAGAGGTGAAGCGGATGAGCAGTTCTTC
>TRBJ2-3|.|16|TRBV5-4|.
CASRRGGGGGTDTQYF
TGTGCCAGCAGACGCGGCGGAGGGGGGGGCACAGATACGCAGTATTTT
>TRBJ2-3|.|18|TRBV19|.
CASSWIGAGGISTDTQYF
TGTGCCAGTAGCTGGATTGGCGCAGGTGGGATCTCCACAGATACGCAGTATTTT
>TRBJ2-6|.|15|TRBV5-4|.
CASSGTSPGANVLTF
TGTGCCAGCAGCGGGACTTCTCCCGGGGCCAACGTCCTGACTTTC